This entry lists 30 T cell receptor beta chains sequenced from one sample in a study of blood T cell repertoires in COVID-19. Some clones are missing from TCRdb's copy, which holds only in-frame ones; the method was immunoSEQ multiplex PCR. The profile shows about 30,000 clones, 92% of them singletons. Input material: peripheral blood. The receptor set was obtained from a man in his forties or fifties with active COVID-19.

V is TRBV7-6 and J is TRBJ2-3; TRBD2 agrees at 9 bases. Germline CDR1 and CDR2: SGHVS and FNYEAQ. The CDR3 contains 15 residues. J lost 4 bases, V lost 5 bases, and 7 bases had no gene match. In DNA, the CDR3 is TGTGCCAGCAGCCGAGCGGGGGGTTCGCCAGATACGCAGTATTTT. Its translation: CASSRAGGSPDTQYF.

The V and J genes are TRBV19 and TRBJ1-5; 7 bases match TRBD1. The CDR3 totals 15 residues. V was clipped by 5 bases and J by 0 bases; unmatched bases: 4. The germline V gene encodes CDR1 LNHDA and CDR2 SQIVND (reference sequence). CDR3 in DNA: TGTGCCAGTAGTCAGGGACAGCATAGCAATCAGCCCCAGCATTTT. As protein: CASSQGQHSNQPQHF.

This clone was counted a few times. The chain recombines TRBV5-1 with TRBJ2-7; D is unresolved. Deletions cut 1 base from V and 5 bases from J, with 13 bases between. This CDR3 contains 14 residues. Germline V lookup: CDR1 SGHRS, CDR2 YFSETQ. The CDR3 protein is CASSLWAGADEQYF. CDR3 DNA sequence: TGCGCCAGCAGCTTGTGGGCAGGCGCCGACGAGCAGTACTTC. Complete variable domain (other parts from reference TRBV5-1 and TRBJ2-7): KAGVTQTPRYLIKTRGQQVTLSCSPISGHRSVSWYQQTPGQGLQFLFEYFSETQRNKGNFPGRFSGRQFSNSRSEMNVSTLELGDSALYLCASSLWAGADEQYFGPGTRLTVT.

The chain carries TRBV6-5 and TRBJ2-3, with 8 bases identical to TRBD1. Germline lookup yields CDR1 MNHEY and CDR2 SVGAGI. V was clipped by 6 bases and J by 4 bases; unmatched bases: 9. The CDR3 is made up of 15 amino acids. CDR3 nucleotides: TGTGCCAGCAGCCAGGACAGGGTTCATGCAGATACGCAGTATTTT. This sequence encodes CASSQDRVHADTQYF.

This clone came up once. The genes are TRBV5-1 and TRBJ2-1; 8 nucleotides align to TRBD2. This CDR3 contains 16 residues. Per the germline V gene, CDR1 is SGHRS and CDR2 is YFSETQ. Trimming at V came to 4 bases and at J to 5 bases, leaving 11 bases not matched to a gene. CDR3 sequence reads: CASSARAGDLNNEQFF. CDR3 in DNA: TGCGCCAGCAGCGCCAGAGCGGGAGACCTAAACAATGAGCAGTTCTTC.

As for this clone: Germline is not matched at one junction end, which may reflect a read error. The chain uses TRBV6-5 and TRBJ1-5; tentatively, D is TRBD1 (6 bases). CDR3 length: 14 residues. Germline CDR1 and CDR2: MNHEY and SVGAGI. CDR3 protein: CASSSGGAGQPQHF. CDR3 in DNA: TGCGCCAGCAGCTCCGGGGGGGCAGGGCAGCCCCAGCATTTT.

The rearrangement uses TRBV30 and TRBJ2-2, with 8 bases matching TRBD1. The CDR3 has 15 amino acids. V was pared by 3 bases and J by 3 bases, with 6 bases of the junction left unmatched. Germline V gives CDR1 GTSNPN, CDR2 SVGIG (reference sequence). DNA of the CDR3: TGTGCCTGGAGCCCAGGGGGCGCGGACACCGGGGAGCTGTTTTTT. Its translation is CAWSPGGADTGELFF.

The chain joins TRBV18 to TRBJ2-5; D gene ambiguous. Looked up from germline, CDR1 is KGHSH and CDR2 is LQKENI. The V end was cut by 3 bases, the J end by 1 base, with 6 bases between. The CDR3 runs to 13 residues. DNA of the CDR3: TGTGCCAGCTCACCGAGACTCCAAGAGACCCAGTACTTC. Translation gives CASSPRLQETQYF.

The CDR3 loop is CASSHQLAGGIMAGELFF. CDR3 in DNA: TGTGCCAGCAGCCACCAACTAGCGGGAGGGATTATGGCCGGGGAGCTGTTTTTT. The J gene is TRBJ2-2, the V gene TRBV4-2; 13 bases agree with TRBD2. Trimming removed 3 bases from V and 6 bases from J; junction bases left unmatched: 10. The CDR3 runs to 18 residues. CDR1 is LGHNA and CDR2 is YNFKEQ in the germline V gene.

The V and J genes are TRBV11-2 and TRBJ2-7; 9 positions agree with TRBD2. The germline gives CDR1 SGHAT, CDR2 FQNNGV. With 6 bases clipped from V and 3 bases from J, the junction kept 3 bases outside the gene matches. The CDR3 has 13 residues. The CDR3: CASRLAGIYEQYF. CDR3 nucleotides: TGTGCCAGCAGGCTAGCGGGGATCTACGAGCAGTACTTC.

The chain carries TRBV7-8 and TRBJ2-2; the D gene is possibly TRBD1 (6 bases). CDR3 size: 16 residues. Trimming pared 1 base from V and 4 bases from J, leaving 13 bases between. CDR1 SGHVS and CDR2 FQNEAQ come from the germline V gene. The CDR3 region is CASSLGGRTATGELFF. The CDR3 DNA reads TGTGCCAGCAGCTTAGGGGGCAGGACAGCCACCGGGGAGCTGTTTTTT.

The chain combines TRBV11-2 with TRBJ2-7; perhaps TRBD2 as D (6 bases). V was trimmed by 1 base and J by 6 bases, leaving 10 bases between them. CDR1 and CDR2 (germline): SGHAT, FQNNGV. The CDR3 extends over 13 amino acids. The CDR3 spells CASSLGGEGEQYF. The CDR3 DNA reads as TGTGCCAGCAGCTTAGGGGGGGAAGGCGAGCAGTACTTC.

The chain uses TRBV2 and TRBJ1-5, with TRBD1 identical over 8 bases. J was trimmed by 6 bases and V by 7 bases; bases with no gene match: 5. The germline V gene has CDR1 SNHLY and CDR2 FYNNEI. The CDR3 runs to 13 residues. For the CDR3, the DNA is TGTGCCAGCATCCAGGGGGCGGGTCAGCCCCAGCATTTT. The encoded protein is CASIQGAGQPQHF. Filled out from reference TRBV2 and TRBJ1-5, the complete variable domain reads EPEVTQTPSHQVTQMGQEVILRCVPISNHLYFYWYRQILGQKVEFLVSFYNNEISEKSEIFDDQFSVERPDGSNFTLKIRSTKLEDSAMYFCASIQGAGQPQHFGDGTRLSIL.

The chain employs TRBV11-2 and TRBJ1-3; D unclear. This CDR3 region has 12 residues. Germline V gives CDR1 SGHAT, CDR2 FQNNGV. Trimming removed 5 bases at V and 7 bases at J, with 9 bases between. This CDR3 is CASSTQRNTIYF. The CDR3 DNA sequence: TGTGCCAGCAGCACCCAGCGGAACACCATATATTTT. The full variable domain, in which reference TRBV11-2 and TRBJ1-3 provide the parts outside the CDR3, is EAGVAQSPRYKIIEKRQSVAFWCNPISGHATLYWYQQILGQGPKLLIQFQNNGVVDDSQLPKDRFSAERLKGVDSTLKIQPAKLEDSAVYLCASSTQRNTIYFGEGSWLTVV.

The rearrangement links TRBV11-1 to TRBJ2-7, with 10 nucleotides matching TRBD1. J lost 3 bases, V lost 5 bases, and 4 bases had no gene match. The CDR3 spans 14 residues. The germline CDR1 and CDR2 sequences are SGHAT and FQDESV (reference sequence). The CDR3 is CASSPRDRGYEQYF. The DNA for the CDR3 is TGTGCCAGCAGCCCCCGGGACAGGGGCTACGAGCAGTACTTC.

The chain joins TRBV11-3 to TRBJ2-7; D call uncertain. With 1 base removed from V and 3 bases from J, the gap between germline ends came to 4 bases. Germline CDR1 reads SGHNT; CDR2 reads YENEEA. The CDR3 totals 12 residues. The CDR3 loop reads CASSLASYEQYF. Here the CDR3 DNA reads TGTGCCAGCAGCTTAGCGAGCTACGAGCAGTACTTC.

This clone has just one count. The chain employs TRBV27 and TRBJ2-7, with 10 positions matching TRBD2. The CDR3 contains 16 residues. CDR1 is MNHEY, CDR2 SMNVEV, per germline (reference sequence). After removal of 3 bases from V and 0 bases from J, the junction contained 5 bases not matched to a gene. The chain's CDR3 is CASSFHRTSGSYEQYF. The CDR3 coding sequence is TGTGCCAGCAGTTTTCACCGGACTAGCGGCTCCTACGAGCAGTACTTC.

The CDR3 loop reads CSVEALTDTQYF. The CDR3 bases are TGCAGCGTTGAGGCCCTTACAGATACGCAGTATTTT. V and J are TRBV29-1 and TRBJ2-3; D unclear. From germline, CDR1 is SQVTM and CDR2 ANQGSEA. Trimming left V 3 bases short and J 3 bases short, with 7 bases between. This CDR3 has 12 residues.

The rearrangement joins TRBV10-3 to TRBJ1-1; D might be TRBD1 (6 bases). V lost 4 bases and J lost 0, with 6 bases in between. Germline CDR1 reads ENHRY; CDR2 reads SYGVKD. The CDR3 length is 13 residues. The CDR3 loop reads CAISGTVNTEAFF. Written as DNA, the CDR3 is TGTGCCATCAGTGGGACAGTGAACACTGAAGCTTTCTTT.

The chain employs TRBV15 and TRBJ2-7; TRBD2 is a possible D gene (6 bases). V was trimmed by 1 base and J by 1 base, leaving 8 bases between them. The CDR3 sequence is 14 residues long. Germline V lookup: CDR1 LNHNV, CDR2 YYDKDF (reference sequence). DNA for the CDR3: TGTGCCACCAGCAGAGGCGCGGGATCCTACGAGCAGTACTTC. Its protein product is CATSRGAGSYEQYF.

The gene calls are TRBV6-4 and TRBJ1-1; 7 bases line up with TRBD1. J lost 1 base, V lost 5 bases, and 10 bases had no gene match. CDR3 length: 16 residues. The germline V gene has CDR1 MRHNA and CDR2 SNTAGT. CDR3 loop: CASSKTPGQQNTEAFF. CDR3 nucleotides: TGTGCCAGCAGTAAGACCCCGGGACAGCAGAACACTGAAGCTTTCTTT.

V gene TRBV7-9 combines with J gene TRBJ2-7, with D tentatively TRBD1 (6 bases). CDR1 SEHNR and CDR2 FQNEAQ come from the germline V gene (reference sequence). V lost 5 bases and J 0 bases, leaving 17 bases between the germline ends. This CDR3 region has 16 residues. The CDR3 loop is CASSDRNRASSYEQYF. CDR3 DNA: TGTGCCAGCAGCGACCGGAACAGGGCGAGCTCCTACGAGCAGTACTTC.

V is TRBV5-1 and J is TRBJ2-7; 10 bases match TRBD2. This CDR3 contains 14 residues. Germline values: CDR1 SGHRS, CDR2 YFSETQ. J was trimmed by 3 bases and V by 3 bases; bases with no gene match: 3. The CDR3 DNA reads TGCGCCAGCAGCTCTAGCGGGGGACTCTACGAGCAGTACTTC. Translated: CASSSSGGLYEQYF. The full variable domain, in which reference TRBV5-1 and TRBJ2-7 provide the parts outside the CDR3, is KAGVTQTPRYLIKTRGQQVTLSCSPISGHRSVSWYQQTPGQGLQFLFEYFSETQRNKGNFPGRFSGRQFSNSRSEMNVSTLELGDSALYLCASSSSGGLYEQYFGPGTRLTVT.

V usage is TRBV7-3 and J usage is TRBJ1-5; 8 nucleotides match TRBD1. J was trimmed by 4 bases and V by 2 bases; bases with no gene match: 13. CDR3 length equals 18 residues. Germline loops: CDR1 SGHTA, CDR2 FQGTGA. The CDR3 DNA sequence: TGTGCCAGCAGCTTAGGTCTTTGGCGCAGGGGGCGTAATCAGCCCCAGCATTTT. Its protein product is CASSLGLWRRGRNQPQHF. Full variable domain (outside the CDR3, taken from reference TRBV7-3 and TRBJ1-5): GAGVSQTPSNKVTEKGKYVELRCDPISGHTALYWYRQSLGQGPEFLIYFQGTGAADDSGLPNDRFFAVRPEGSVSTLKIQRTERGDSAVYLCASSLGLWRRGRNQPQHFGDGTRLSIL.

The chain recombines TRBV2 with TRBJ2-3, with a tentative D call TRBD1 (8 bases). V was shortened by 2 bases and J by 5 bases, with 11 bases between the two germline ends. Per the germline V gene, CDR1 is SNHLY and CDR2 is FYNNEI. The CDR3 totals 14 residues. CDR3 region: CASSEHRGGDTQYF. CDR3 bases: TGTGCCAGCAGTGAACACAGGGGGGGAGATACGCAGTATTTT.

In nucleotides, the CDR3 is TGTGCCAGCAGCAAAGTGAGTTGGGTCAGGGGCGTAAAATCTGGAAACACCATATATTTT. Amino acids: CASSKVSWVRGVKSGNTIYF. This chain connects TRBV21-1 to TRBJ1-3; the tabulated D call, TRBD1, remains unverified against the DNA. TRBV21-1 has pseudogene status. The CDR3 totals 20 residues.

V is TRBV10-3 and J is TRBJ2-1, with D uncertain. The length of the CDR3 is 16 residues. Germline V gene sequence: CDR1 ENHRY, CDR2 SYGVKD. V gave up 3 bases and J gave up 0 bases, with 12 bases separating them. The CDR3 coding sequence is TGTGCCATCAGTGATACAGCCAAAAGCTCCTACAATGAGCAGTTCTTC. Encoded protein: CAISDTAKSSYNEQFF.

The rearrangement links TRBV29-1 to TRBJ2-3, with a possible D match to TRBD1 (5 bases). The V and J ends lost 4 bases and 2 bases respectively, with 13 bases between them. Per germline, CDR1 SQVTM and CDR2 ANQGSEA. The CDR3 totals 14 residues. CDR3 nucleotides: TGCAGCGTTGTGGTCGTACAGGTCACAGATACGCAGTATTTT. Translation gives CSVVVVQVTDTQYF.

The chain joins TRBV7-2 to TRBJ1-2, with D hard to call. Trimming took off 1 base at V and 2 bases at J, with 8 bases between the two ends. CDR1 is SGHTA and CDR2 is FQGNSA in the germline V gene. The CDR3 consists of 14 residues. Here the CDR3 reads CASSLVVVNYGYTF. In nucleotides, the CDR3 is TGTGCCAGCAGCTTAGTAGTTGTAAACTATGGCTACACCTTC.

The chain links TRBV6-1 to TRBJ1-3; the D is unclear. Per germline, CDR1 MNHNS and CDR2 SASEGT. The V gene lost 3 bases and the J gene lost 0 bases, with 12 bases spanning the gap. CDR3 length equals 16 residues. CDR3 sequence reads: CASSETPATSGNTIYF. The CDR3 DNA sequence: TGTGCCAGCAGTGAGACACCCGCCACCTCTGGAAACACCATATATTTT.